This T cell receptor beta chain stems from a study of cytomegalovirus exposure and HLA in healthy donors (dated by TCRdb to the late 2010s). Describing the broader study: According to an earlier analysis of several hundred of the donors, about 179 million T cells yielded some 120 million unique TCR beta sequences and 276 Gb of sequence data. To decide whether each TCR beta V gene segment behaved as functional or pseudogenic, an earlier analysis of 587 of the donors relied on high-throughput TCR beta sequencing. Donor age, sex, ethnicity and CMV serostatus were compiled alongside the repertoire data. The study combined high-throughput TCR immunosequencing, statistical association of individual TCRs with disease status, and machine learning to predict cytomegalovirus infection status. A later genetic analysis used genome-wide SNP genotypes for about 55% of the 666 donors, treating that subset as a discovery cohort. A later analysis re-examined previously published TCR beta repertoires from hundreds of donors and added high-resolution HLA genotyping to investigate patterns of TCR occurrence. The number of typed donors differed by locus: roughly 620-630 for A, B, C, DRB1 and DQB1; some 500 for DQA1; approximately 600 for DPA1; and roughly 450 for DPB1. Using immunosequencing, the study profiled T cell repertoires from about 620 subjects and related those repertoires to cytomegalovirus serostatus. Of the 398 genotyped donors, less than 85% were placed in the genetic ancestry cluster associated with self-reported Caucasian donors. Both class I and class II loci were covered by HLA typing, at four-digit resolution. A separate validation cohort of about 110 different subjects was used in addition to the roughly 700-subject first cohort. The later analysis used no new phenotypic data to find candidate immune exposures, relying instead on TCR beta sequences and their occurrence across donors. The study aimed to test whether cataloging public T cell receptors could reveal signatures of past pathogen exposure. Roughly five DR-DQ haplotypes were treated as single units for association and clustering because of strong linkage in the cohort. Every discovery cohort repertoire had been produced on one sequencing platform. An early release that covered 640 HLA-typed donors contained about 300 gigabases of sequencing data and tens of millions of unique TCR sequences. On average, roughly 240,000 unique TCR beta nucleotide sequences were sequenced per donor among a few hundred genotyped donors of the cohort, with roughly 18% of those sequences being non-productive.

Results the study describes overall, beyond this receptor: Roughly uniform sequencing depth across donors was assumed in presence/absence analyses, although this assumption may not hold. Strong co-occurrence of HLA alleles, especially DR and DQ, made assigning TCR associations to individual alleles difficult. In a later analysis, HLA-associated TCR beta chains showed more clonal expansion and lower generation probabilities than non-associated chains that were equally common. In a later genetic analysis, fewer N-insertions in productive TCRs were reported among donors in an Asian-associated ancestry cluster than the 666-donor mean. At a false discovery rate of 0.05, a later analysis linked fewer than 20,000 TCR beta sequences to specific HLA alleles. The classifier was reported to diagnose cytomegalovirus status with high specificity and sensitivity in both the original and validation cohorts. Because counts were too low, roughly 16 rarely observed V segments, including chromosome 9 orphons, were excluded from the earlier analysis of around 590 of the donors. In a later analysis, several top co-occurrence clusters were reported to appear linked to parvovirus B19, influenza, CMV and Epstein-Barr virus. A group of highly shared sequence variants was considered likely to be a technical artifact of the sequencing pipeline. In vitro tests confirmed that a few of the cytomegalovirus-associated TCR beta chains recognize cytomegalovirus antigens. The authors suggested that the approach could potentially be generalized to other disease states and immunological phenotypes. A further reported finding was that TCR beta sequences accurately predicted the HLA-A and HLA-B alleles for most subjects in the first cohort. The only immune exposure information available for the cohort was CMV serostatus. Correlated functional status among segregating V segments might reflect linkage disequilibrium, but an unknown experimental factor could not be ruled out. An earlier analysis of 450 to 750 of the donors showed that most TCR beta V segments appeared in productive rearrangements either about 90% or about 30% of the time, which broadly matched IMGT annotations. The study gave a list of about 170 TCR beta chains associated with cytomegalovirus. A later analysis found that most CMV-associated TCR beta chains appeared HLA-restricted, with HLA associations seemingly driven largely by CMV exposure. Because some donors lacked HLA typing at each locus, the association tests relied only on the typed subset. The 87-base-pair reads could not distinguish some IMGT-functional V segments, including TRBV6-2 and TRBV6-3, so those segments were excluded. In this cohort, only TCR beta chains were sequenced, and detectable features were limited by the absence of alpha or paired-chain data. According to a later analysis, TCR association rates differed among HLA loci, with DRB1 alleles showing the most associated TCRs and HLA-C alleles showing the fewest. While some public TCRs were present in many individuals, most TCR sequences turned up only very rarely across donors. V-gene and J-gene trimming of TCR beta chains was associated with a missense DCLRE1C variant in a later genetic analysis, and the association was replicated in an independent cohort.

Notes on this clone: Its antigen is still unknown. Base qualities are not provided; no much larger clone lies one nucleotide away.

The cohort was made up of 500 to 800 healthy bone marrow donors. All cohort members were sampled while nominally healthy, although unrecorded immune exposures were likely present. The donor was CMV seropositive and was included in the group of some 290 seropositive cohort members. A peripheral blood sample was collected from each donor, and TCR beta sequencing was performed on peripheral blood mononuclear cells. Genomic DNA was extracted from the blood cell samples with the Qiagen DNeasy Blood Extraction Kit. The method was the immunoSEQ multiplex PCR assay. The multiplex PCR relied on a mix of 60 forward primers for TCR Vbeta segments and 13 reverse primers for TCR Jbeta segments. Amplification of the CDR3 region of rearranged TCR beta genes was performed with a multiplex PCR assay on genomic DNA. The amplified TCR beta libraries were sequenced on the Illumina HiSeq System as 87-base-pair reads. The authors' analysis ran thus. Across the 670 or so repertoires, a later analysis counted approximately 83 million unique TCR beta chains, around 10 million of which were shared by at least two donors. To remove PCR and sequencing errors, raw reads were error-corrected and collapsed into unique sequences using a nearest-neighbor algorithm that merged closely related sequences. CDR3 sequences were aligned to IMGT reference sequences to assign V, D and J gene segments. Each retained sequence needed at least a six-nucleotide match to both a V gene segment and a J gene segment. Rearrangements were called productive when the CDR3 lacked stop codons and stayed in frame with V and J; all others were non-productive. Following IMGT convention, CDR3 was defined as the stretch from the second conserved V-encoded cysteine up to the conserved J-encoded phenylalanine. Sequences without an unambiguous match to a single V gene segment were excluded from the earlier analysis of about 630 of the donors. An earlier analysis of fewer than 750 of the donors called V segments functional above 56.7% productive rearrangements and segregating when the between-donor standard deviation exceeded 5%. A statistical classification framework was built to diagnose cytomegalovirus status from the catalog of TCR beta chain sequences. In a later analysis, TCR nucleotide sequences were compared against IMGT/GENE-DB human TR gene sequences so that V and J genes could be assigned. Using the TCRdist pipeline, a later analysis assigned CDR3 sequences along with most-parsimonious VDJ recombination scenarios. In a later analysis, each TCR beta chain was defined by its CDR3 amino acid sequence together with its V-gene family, and reads lacking a unique V-gene family were excluded. To address suspected cross-contamination and a sequencing artifact, a later analysis removed under 600 highly shared, low-generation-probability nucleotide sequences. For each public chain, a later analysis derived a clonal expansion index from normalized ranks of inferred template counts within each repertoire. A later analysis computed generation probabilities with a VDJ recombination model fitted to out-of-frame rearrangements, and checked the results against IGoR. In a later analysis, hypergeometric tests were used to score TCR-TCR, TCR-HLA and TCR-CMV co-occurrence, with a repertoire-size bias correction applied to TCR pairs. False discovery rates were estimated in a later analysis by permuting HLA or CMV assignments 20 times. A later analysis grouped co-occurring TCRs with DBSCAN, adding TCRdist sequence similarity when clustering within HLA-allele-positive subsets. For co-occurrence clustering, repertoires with fewer than 30,000 or more than 120,000 public chains were excluded, along with five or six repertoires with anomalous nucleotide sharing. TCRdb carries this immuneACCESS record with in-frame sequences only. Its versions omit some clonotypes, under half of them owing to an unresolved V gene in the studies checked, with the rest unexplained. D and trimming come from the DNA, and the V and J calls and clone size come from that table. This sample lists roughly 170,000 clones; roughly three quarters were detected once. The ten largest clones represent over 10% of the sample.

V was cut back by 2 bases and J by 2 bases, leaving a gap of 8 bases between them. From a lookup of the germline V gene (reference sequence), CDR1 and CDR2 are MNHNY and SVGAGI. The CDR3 contains 14 residues, cysteine and phenylalanine counted. The only DNA kept is the CDR3, 42 bases in frame from the first base. This sequence originates from a woman between 50 and 59 years old in good health and CMV-seropositive. The specimen sequenced was PBMCs. The sequence joins TRBV6-6 to TRBJ2-3; TRBD2 is a possible D gene, resting on 6 matching bases. The encoded CDR3 is CASSYAGITDTQYF. The DNA sequence is TGTGCCAGCAGTTACGCGGGGATCACAGATACGCAGTATTTT.